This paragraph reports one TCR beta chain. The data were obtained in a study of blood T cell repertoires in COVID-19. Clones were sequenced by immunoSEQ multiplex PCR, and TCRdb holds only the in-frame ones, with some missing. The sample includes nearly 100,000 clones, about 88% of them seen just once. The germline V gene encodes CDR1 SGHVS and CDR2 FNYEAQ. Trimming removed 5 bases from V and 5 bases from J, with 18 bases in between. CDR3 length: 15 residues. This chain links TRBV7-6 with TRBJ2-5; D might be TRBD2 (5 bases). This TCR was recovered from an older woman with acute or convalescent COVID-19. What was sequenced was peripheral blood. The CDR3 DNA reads TGTGCCAGCAGCCCGCAGACCCCGCCGGGGGAGACCCAGTACTTC. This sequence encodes CASSPQTPPGETQYF.